This entry lists 9 T cell receptor beta chains sequenced from one sample in a study of naive and memory T cell subsets. Ligated cDNA underwent four rounds of PCR with nested alpha and beta constant region primers and SP2. TCRdb used MiXCR to reprocess the UMI-ligation and nested PCR reads, holding one entry per CDR3 protein. Among around 30,000 distinct CDR3 sequences listed, roughly 6.6% were seen once. The treatment: skin biopsy from PPD injection site in Mantoux-positive individual. A UMI-containing oligonucleotide was joined by 3' ligation to the TCR cDNA template. The specimen was skin, collected from a tuberculin skin test site. The receptors were sampled from an adult in good health.

The table lists this clonotype with a few counts. The V and J genes are TRBV7-3 and TRBJ2-1, with D unresolved. Trimming pared 2 bases from V and 5 bases from J, leaving 19 bases between. This CDR3 spans 17 amino acids. Looked up from germline, CDR1 is SGHTA and CDR2 is FQGTGA. DNA of the CDR3: TGTGCCAGCAGCTTACCCACTGGGGTCCCCCCTAACAATGAGCAGTTCTTC. As protein: CASSLPTGVPPNNEQFF.

This clonotype was counted many times. The rearrangement links TRBV11-2 to TRBJ2-7, with 10 bases identical to TRBD2. CDR1 SGHAT and CDR2 FQNNGV come from the germline V gene. V shed 1 base and J 1 base; nucleotides not matched to a gene: 4. The CDR3 has 16 residues. The chain's CDR3 is CASSLGASGGSYEQYF. CDR3 sequence (DNA): TGTGCCAGCAGCTTAGGTGCTAGCGGGGGATCCTACGAGCAGTACTTC. The full variable domain, rest sourced from reference TRBV11-2 and TRBJ2-7, is EAGVAQSPRYKIIEKRQSVAFWCNPISGHATLYWYQQILGQGPKLLIQFQNNGVVDDSQLPKDRFSAERLKGVDSTLKIQPAKLEDSAVYLCASSLGASGGSYEQYFGPGTRLTVT.

This clonotype was counted at least ten times. The chain carries TRBV6-2 or TRBV6-3 and TRBJ1-5, with D uncertain. Germline V gene lookup returns CDR1 MNHEY and CDR2 SVGEGT. This CDR3 is 14 amino acids long. Trimming stripped 1 base from V and 6 bases from J, with 10 bases between. The CDR3 sequence: CASSYYEASQPQHF. The CDR3 DNA reads as TGTGCCAGCAGTTACTACGAGGCAAGTCAGCCCCAGCATTTT.

In this sample, this clonotype is medium-sized. This chain joins TRBV28 and TRBJ2-3; no clear D. Trimming shortened V by 3 bases and J by 4 bases, and 8 bases separated the two germline ends. The germline gives CDR1 MDHEN, CDR2 SYDVKM. The CDR3 runs to 13 residues. CDR3 bases: TGTGCCAGCAGTTTCCAGGTTGCAGATACGCAGTATTTT. The encoded protein is CASSFQVADTQYF.

This clonotype is medium-sized (0.01 to 0.1%) in the sample. The chain uses TRBV28 and TRBJ1-1; 8 bases match TRBD1. The germline gives CDR1 MDHEN, CDR2 SYDVKM. V was pared by 3 bases and J by 7 bases, with 4 bases of the junction left unmatched. The CDR3 covers 13 residues. The CDR3 nucleotides are TGTGCCAGCAGTTTCCCAGGACAGGGTGAAGCTTTCTTT. It specifies CASSFPGQGEAFF. Filled out from reference TRBV28 and TRBJ1-1, the complete variable domain reads DVKVTQSSRYLVKRTGEKVFLECVQDMDHENMFWYRQDPGLGLRLIYFSYDVKMKEKGDIPEGYSVSREKKERFSLILESASTNQTSMYLCASSFPGQGEAFFGQGTRLTVV.

The chain employs TRBV11-2 and TRBJ2-1; D is undetermined. There are 14 residues in the CDR3. V lost 5 bases to trimming and J lost 6 bases, with 14 bases between them. Germline V gene sequence: CDR1 SGHAT, CDR2 FQNNGV. This CDR3 is CASSRNSPGNEQFF. DNA of the CDR3: TGTGCCAGCAGCCGAAACTCGCCGGGCAATGAGCAGTTCTTC.

There are many counts of this clonotype. The chain is built from TRBV27 and TRBJ2-2, with a tentative D call TRBD1 (5 bases). Germline V CDR1 and CDR2: MNHEY, SMNVEV (reference sequence). V lost 2 bases and J 4 bases, leaving 11 bases between the germline ends. The CDR3 has 15 residues. The CDR3 DNA is TGTGCCAGCAGTTTAAAAGGGGCTCCCACCGGGGAGCTGTTTTTT. It encodes CASSLKGAPTGELFF.

This clonotype has more than one count but fewer than ten. The rearrangement uses TRBV6-1 and TRBJ1-1, with D unclear. Trimming cost V 6 bases and J 1 base, with 9 bases left between them. CDR1 is MNHNS and CDR2 is SASEGT in the germline V gene. The CDR3 length is 13 residues. In nucleotides, the CDR3 is TGTGCCAGCAGGGCCAGCCCGAACACTGAAGCTTTCTTT. Protein product: CASRASPNTEAFF.

This clonotype came up many times. The rearrangement joins TRBV20-1 to TRBJ2-3; either TRBD1 or TRBD2 may fit D (5 bases each). The length of the CDR3 is 14 residues. With 0 bases removed from V and 4 bases from J, the gap between germline ends came to 11 bases. Per the germline V gene, CDR1 is DFQATT and CDR2 is SNEGSKA (reference sequence). The CDR3 coding sequence is TGCAGTGCTAGAGATGTTCGGGGCCCAGATACGCAGTATTTT. As protein: CSARDVRGPDTQYF.